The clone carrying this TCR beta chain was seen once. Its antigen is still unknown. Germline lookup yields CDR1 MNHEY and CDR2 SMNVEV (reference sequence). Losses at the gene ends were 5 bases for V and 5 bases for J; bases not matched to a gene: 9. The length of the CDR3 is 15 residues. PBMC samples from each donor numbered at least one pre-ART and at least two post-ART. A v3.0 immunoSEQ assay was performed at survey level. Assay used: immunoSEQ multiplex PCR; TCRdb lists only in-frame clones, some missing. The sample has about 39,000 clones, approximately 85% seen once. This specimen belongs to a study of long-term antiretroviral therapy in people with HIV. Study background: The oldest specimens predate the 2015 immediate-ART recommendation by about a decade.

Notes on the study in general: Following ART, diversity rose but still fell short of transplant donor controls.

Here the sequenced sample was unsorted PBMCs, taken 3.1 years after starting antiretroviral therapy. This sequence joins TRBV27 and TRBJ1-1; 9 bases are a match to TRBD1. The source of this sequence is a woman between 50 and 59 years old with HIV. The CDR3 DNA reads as TGTGCCAGCAGTACGCACACAGGGGGCAAGACTGAAGCTTTCTTT. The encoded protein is CASSTHTGGKTEAFF.